Detailed here is one T cell receptor (beta chain). This sample is drawn from a study of OX40 agonist ivuxolimab in advanced cancers. This table comes from immunoSEQ multiplex PCR, and its TCRdb copy is limited to in-frame clones, with some not included. Found here are some 60,000 clones, more than 85% of them singletons; the top ten hold under 4.5%. The material was CD4+ or CD8+ T cells sorted from blood, obtained in a trial of the OX40 agonist ivuxolimab. The clonotype comes from an adult with an advanced solid tumor such as melanoma, head and neck, liver or kidney cancer.

The CDR3 loop reads CASSVGLGEKLFF. The CDR3 DNA sequence: TGTGCCAGCAGCGTAGGTTTGGGAGAAAAACTGTTTTTT. The chain joins TRBV9 to TRBJ1-4; D gene unclear. V lost 0 bases to trimming and J lost 8 bases, with 8 bases between them. The germline CDR1 and CDR2 sequences are SGDLS and YYNGEE. The CDR3 totals 13 residues.